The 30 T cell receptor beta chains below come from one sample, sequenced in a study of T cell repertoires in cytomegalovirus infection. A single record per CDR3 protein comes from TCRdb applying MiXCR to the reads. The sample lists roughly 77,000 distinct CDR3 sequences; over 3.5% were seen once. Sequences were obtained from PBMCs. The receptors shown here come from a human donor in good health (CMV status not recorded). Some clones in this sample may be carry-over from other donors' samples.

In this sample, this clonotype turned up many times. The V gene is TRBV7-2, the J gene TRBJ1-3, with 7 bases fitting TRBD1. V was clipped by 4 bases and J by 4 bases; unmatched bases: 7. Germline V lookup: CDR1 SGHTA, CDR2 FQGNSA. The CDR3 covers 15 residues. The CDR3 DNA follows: TGTGCCAGCAGCTCGCAGACAGGGATCGGAAACACCATATATTTT. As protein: CASSSQTGIGNTIYF.

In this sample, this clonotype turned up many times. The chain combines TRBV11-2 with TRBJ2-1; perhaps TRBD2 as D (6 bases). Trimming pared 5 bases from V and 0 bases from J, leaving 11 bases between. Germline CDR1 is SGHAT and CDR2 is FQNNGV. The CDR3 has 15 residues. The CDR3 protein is CASSPGTFSYNEQFF. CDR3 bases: TGTGCCAGCAGCCCCGGGACTTTCTCCTACAATGAGCAGTTCTTC.

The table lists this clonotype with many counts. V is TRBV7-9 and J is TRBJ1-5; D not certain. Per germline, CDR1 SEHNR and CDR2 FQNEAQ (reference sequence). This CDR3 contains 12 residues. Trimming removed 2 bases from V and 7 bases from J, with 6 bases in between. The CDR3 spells CASSLKDQPQHF. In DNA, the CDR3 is TGTGCCAGCAGCTTAAAAGACCAGCCCCAGCATTTT.

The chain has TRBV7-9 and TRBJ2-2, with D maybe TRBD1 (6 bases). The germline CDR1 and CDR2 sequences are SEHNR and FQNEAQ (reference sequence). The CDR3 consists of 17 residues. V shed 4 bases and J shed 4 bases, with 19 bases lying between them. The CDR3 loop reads CASSSLEGGYGTGELFF. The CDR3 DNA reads TGTGCCAGCAGCTCCCTCGAAGGGGGTTACGGCACCGGGGAGCTGTTTTTT. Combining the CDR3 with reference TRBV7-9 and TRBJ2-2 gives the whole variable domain DTGVSQNPRHKITKRGQNVTFRCDPISEHNRLYWYRQTLGQGPEFLTYFQNEAQLEKSRLLSDRFSAERPKGSFSTLEIQRTEQGDSAMYLCASSSLEGGYGTGELFFGEGSRLTVL.

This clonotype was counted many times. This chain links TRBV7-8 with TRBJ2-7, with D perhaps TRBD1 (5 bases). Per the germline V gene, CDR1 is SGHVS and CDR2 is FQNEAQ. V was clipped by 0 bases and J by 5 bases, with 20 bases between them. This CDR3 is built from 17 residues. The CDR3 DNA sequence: TGTGCCAGCAGCTTAGCCCCGGCTGGACATCTGAACGACGAGCAGTACTTC. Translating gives CASSLAPAGHLNDEQYF.

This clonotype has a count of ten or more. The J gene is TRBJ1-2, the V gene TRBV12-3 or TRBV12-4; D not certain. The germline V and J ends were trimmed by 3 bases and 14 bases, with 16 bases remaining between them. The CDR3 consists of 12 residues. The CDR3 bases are TGTGCCAGCAGTTTGGGCAGGCCGGCCGAAACCTTC. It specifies CASSLGRPAETF.

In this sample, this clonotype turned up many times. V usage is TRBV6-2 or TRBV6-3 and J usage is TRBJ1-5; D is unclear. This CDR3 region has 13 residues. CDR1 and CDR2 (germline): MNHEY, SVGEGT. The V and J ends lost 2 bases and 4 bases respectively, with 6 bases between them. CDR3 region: CASSYIVNQPQHF. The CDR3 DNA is TGTGCCAGCAGTTACATTGTAAATCAGCCCCAGCATTTT.

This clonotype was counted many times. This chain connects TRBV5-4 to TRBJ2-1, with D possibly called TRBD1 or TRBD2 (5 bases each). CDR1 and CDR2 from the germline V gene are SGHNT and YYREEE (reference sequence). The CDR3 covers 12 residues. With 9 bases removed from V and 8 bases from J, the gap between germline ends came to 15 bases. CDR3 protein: CATSRVSDEQFF. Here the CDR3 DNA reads TGTGCCACTAGCAGGGTATCCGATGAGCAGTTCTTC.

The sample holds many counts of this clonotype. As DNA, the CDR3 is TGTGCCAGTAGCGTCCCCGGGGGCTACGAGCAGTACTTC. Protein sequence: CASSVPGGYEQYF. The J gene is TRBJ2-7, the V gene TRBV19, with D possibly matching TRBD2 (6 bases). V lost 6 bases, J lost 3 bases, and 12 bases lay in between. Per germline, CDR1 LNHDA and CDR2 SQIVND (reference sequence). The CDR3 runs 13 residues.

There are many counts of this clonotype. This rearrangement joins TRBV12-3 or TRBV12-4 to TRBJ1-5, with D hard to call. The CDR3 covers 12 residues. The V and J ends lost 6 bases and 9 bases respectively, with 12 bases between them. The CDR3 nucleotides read TGTGCCAGCAGCCATTCCGGCTGGCCCCAGCATTTT. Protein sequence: CASSHSGWPQHF.

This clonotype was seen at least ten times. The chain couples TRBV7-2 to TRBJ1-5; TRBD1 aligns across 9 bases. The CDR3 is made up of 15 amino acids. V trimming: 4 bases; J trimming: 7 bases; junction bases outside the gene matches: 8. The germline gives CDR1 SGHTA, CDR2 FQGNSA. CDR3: CASSYTGGAGQPQHF. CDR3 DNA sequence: TGTGCCAGCAGCTATACAGGGGGCGCAGGGCAGCCCCAGCATTTT.

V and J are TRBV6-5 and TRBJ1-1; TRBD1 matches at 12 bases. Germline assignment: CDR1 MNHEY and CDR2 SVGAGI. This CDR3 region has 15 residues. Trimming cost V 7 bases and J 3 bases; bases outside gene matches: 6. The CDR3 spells CASKGQGAGDTEAFF. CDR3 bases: TGTGCCAGCAAGGGACAGGGGGCGGGGGACACTGAAGCTTTCTTT.

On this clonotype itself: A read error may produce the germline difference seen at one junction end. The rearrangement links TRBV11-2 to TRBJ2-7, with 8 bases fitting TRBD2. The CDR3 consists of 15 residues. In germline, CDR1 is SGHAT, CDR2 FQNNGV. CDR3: CSSSYGLAGPYEQYF. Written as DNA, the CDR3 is TGTTCCAGCAGTTATGGATTAGCGGGACCCTACGAGCAGTACTTC.

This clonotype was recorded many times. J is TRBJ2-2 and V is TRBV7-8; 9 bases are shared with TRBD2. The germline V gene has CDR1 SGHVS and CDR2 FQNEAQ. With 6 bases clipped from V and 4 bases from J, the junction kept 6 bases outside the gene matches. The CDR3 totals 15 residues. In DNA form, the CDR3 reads TGTGCCAGCAGATTGGCGGGAGGGAGCACCGGGGAGCTGTTTTTT. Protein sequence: CASRLAGGSTGELFF. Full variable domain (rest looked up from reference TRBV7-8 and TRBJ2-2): GAGVSQSPRYKVAKRGQDVALRCDPISGHVSLFWYQQALGQGPEFLTYFQNEAQLDKSGLPSDRFFAERPEGSVSTLKIQRTQQEDSAVYLCASRLAGGSTGELFFGEGSRLTVL.

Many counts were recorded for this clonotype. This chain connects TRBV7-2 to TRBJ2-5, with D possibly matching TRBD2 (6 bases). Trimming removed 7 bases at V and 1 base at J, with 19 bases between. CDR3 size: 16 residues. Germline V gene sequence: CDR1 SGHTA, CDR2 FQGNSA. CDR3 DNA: TGTGCCAGCACCAGAGGTGCTAGCGCTACCCAAGAGACCCAGTACTTC. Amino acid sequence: CASTRGASATQETQYF. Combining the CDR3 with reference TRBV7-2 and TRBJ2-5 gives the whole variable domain GAGVSQSPSNKVTEKGKDVELRCDPISGHTALYWYRQSLGQGLEFLIYFQGNSAPDKSGLPSDRFSAERTGGSVSTLTIQRTQQEDSAVYLCASTRGASATQETQYFGPGTRLLVL.

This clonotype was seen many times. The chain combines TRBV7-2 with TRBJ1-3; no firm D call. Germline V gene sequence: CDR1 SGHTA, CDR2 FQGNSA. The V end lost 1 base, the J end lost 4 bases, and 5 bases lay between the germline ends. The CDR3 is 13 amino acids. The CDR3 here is CASSLVGGNTIYF. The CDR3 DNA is TGTGCCAGCAGCTTAGTTGGAGGAAACACCATATATTTT.

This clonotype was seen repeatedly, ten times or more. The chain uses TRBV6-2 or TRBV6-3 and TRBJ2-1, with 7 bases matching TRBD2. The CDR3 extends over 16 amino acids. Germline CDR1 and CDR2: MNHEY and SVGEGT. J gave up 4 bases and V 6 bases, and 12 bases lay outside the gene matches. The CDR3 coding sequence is TGTGCCAGCAGCTCCTCCTCCCGGGGGGATTACAATGAGCAGTTCTTC. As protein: CASSSSSRGDYNEQFF.

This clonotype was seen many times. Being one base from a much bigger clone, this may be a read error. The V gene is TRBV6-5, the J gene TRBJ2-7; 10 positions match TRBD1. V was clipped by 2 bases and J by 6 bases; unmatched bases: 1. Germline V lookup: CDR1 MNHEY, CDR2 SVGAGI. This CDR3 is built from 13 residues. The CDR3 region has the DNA TGTGCCAGCAGTTACAGGGACAGGGGCGAGCAGTACTTC. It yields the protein CASSYRDRGEQYF.

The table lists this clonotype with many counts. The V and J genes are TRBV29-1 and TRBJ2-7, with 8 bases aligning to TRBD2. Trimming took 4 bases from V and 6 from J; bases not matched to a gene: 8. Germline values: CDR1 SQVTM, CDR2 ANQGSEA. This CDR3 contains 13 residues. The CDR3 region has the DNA TGCAGCGTTGGTGCGGGAGGTCGATCCGAGCAGTACTTC. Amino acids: CSVGAGGRSEQYF.

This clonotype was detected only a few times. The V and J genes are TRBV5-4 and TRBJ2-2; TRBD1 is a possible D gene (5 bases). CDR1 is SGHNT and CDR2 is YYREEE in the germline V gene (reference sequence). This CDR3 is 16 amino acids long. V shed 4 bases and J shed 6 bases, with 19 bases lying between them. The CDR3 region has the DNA TGTGCCAGCAGCGGAAACTTAGGGGTCCCCCCCGGGGAGCTGTTTTTT. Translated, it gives CASSGNLGVPPGELFF.

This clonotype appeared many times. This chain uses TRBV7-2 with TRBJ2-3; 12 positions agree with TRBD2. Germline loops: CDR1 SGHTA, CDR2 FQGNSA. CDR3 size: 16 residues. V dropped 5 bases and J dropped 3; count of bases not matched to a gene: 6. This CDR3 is CASSPQLAGGTDTQYF. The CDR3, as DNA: TGTGCCAGCAGCCCCCAACTAGCGGGAGGAACAGATACGCAGTATTTT.

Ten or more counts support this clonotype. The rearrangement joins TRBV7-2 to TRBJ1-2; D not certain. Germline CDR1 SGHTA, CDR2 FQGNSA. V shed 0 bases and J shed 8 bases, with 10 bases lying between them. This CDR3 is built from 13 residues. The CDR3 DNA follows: TGTGCCAGCAGCTTAGCAAACTTGGCGGGCTACACCTTC. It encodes CASSLANLAGYTF. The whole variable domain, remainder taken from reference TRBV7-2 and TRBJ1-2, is GAGVSQSPSNKVTEKGKDVELRCDPISGHTALYWYRQSLGQGLEFLIYFQGNSAPDKSGLPSDRFSAERTGGSVSTLTIQRTQQEDSAVYLCASSLANLAGYTFGSGTRLTVV.

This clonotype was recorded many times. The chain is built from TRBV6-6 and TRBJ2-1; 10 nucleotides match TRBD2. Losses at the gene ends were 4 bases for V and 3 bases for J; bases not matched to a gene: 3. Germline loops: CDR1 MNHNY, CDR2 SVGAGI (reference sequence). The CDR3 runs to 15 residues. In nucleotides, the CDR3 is TGTGCCAGCAGTTCGAGCGGGGGGGGCTACAATGAGCAGTTCTTC. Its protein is CASSSSGGGYNEQFF.

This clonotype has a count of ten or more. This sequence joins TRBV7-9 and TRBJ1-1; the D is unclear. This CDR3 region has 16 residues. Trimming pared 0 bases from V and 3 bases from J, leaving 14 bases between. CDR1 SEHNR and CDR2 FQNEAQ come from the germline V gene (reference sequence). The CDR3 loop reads CASSLAGSQYDTEAFF. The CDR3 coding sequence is TGTGCCAGCAGCTTAGCAGGCAGTCAGTACGACACTGAAGCTTTCTTT.

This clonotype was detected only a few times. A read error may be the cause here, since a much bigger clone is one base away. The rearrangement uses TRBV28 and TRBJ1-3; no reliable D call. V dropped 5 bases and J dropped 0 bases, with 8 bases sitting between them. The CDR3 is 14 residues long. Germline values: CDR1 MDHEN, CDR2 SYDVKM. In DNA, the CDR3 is TGTGCCAGCAGTCCGCATAGCTCTGGAAACACCATATATTTT. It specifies CASSPHSSGNTIYF. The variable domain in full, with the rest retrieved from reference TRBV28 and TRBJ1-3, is DVKVTQSSRYLVKRTGEKVFLECVQDMDHENMFWYRQDPGLGLRLIYFSYDVKMKEKGDIPEGYSVSREKKERFSLILESASTNQTSMYLCASSPHSSGNTIYFGEGSWLTVV.

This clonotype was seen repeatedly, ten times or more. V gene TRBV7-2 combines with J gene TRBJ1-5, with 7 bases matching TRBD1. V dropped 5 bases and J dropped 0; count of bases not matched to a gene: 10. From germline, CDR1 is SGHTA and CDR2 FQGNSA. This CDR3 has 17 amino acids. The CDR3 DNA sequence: TGTGCCAGCAGCCCAGGGGGGCGGGCATATAGCAATCAGCCCCAGCATTTT. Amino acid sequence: CASSPGGRAYSNQPQHF.

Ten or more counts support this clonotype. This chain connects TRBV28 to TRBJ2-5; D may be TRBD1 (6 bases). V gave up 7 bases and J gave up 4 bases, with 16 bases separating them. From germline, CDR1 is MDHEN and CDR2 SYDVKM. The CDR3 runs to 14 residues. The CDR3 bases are TGTGCCAGCAAGACCGGGACAAGGACAGAGACCCAGTACTTC. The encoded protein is CASKTGTRTETQYF.

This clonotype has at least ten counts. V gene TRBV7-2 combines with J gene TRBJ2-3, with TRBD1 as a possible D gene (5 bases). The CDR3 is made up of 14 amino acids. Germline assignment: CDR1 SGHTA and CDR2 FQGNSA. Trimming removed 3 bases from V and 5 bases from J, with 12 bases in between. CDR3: CASSFGSGIDTQYF. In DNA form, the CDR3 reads TGTGCCAGCAGCTTTGGTTCAGGGATAGATACGCAGTATTTT.

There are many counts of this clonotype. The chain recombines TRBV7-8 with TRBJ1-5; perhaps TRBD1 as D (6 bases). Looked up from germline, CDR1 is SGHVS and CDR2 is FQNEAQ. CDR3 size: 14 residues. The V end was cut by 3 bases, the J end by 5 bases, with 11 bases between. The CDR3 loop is CASSFEYRDQPQHF. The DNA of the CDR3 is TGTGCCAGCAGCTTCGAATACAGGGATCAGCCCCAGCATTTT.

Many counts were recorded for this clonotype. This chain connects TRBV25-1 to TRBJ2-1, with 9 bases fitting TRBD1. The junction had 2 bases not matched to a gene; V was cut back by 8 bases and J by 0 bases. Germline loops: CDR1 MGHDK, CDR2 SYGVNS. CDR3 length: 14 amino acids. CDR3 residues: CASLDRGSYNEQFF. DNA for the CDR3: TGTGCCAGCCTGGACAGGGGCTCCTACAATGAGCAGTTCTTC.